These 15 T cell receptor beta chains were all obtained from the same sample, sequenced in a study of T cells after yellow fever vaccination. MiXCR was run by TCRdb on the 5' RACE reads, yielding one entry per CDR3 protein. In the table there are around 350,000 distinct CDR3 sequences, 6% to 8% of which are singletons. The material sequenced was PBMCs, taken 5 days after the yellow fever booster vaccination. These receptor sequences come from a man in his thirties or forties who received the YFV17D yellow fever vaccine.

The sample holds many counts of this clonotype. The chain carries TRBV7-8 and TRBJ2-1; 10 bases match TRBD2. With 6 bases clipped from V and 6 bases from J, the junction kept 14 bases outside the gene matches. The CDR3 length is 17 residues. Germline V CDR1 and CDR2: SGHVS, FQNEAQ. CDR3 loop: CASRFSVVAGGVNEQFF. The CDR3 bases are TGTGCCAGCAGATTCTCTGTAGTAGCGGGAGGAGTCAATGAGCAGTTCTTC.

The table lists this clonotype with many counts. The V gene is TRBV19, the J gene TRBJ2-6, with unresolved D. V lost 4 bases to trimming and J lost 2 bases, with 21 bases between them. Germline V CDR1 and CDR2: LNHDA, SQIVND (reference sequence). CDR3 size: 19 residues. CDR3 residues: CASSKFQTDQGTGANVLTF. The DNA for the CDR3 is TGTGCCAGTAGTAAGTTTCAGACGGACCAAGGGACTGGGGCCAACGTCCTGACTTTC.

This clonotype has only a few counts. The rearrangement links TRBV5-1 to TRBJ2-5, with 11 bases matching TRBD2. CDR1 is SGHRS, CDR2 YFSETQ, per germline. Trimming cost V 0 bases and J 1 base; bases outside gene matches: 11. The CDR3 is made up of 19 amino acids. The CDR3 DNA is TGCGCCAGCAGCTTGGCCGGAACTAGCGGGAGAAAAGTCCAAGAGACCCAGTACTTC. The encoded protein is CASSLAGTSGRKVQETQYF.

The chain employs TRBV7-9 and TRBJ2-1; TRBD2 matches at 11 bases. Germline CDR1 reads SEHNR; CDR2 reads FQNEAQ (reference sequence). Germline trimming cut 2 bases from V and 8 bases from J; bases unmatched to any gene: 8. This CDR3 comprises 16 residues. As DNA, the CDR3 is TGTGCCAGCAGCTTATCTAGCGGGAGGTCACGGGATGAGCAGTTCTTC. It yields the protein CASSLSSGRSRDEQFF.

This clonotype was recorded many times. The rearrangement uses TRBV5-1 and TRBJ2-2; no firm D call. The CDR3 covers 15 residues. Germline assignment: CDR1 SGHRS and CDR2 YFSETQ. Deletions cut 1 base from V and 5 bases from J, with 12 bases between. The CDR3 region is CASSLNSGETGELFF. The CDR3, as DNA: TGCGCCAGCAGCTTGAACAGTGGGGAAACCGGGGAGCTGTTTTTT.

In this sample, this clonotype turned up many times. J is TRBJ2-2 and V is TRBV12-3 or TRBV12-4; D remains ambiguous. V lost 5 bases and J 6 bases, leaving 4 bases between the germline ends. The CDR3 has 11 residues. For the CDR3, the DNA is TGTGCCAGCAGTAGGTCCGGGGAGCTGTTTTTT. Translated, it gives CASSRSGELFF.

The V gene is TRBV7-9, the J gene TRBJ2-3; TRBD2 agrees at 7 bases. The CDR3 sequence is 11 residues long. The V gene's germline CDR1 is SEHNR and CDR2 FQNEAQ (reference sequence). J lost 14 bases, V lost 1 base, and 3 bases had no gene match. The CDR3 is CASSLDGTMYF. The CDR3 DNA is TGTGCCAGCAGCTTAGATGGGACTATGTATTTT. The whole variable domain, remainder taken from reference TRBV7-9 and TRBJ2-3, is DTGVSQNPRHKITKRGQNVTFRCDPISEHNRLYWYRQTLGQGPEFLTYFQNEAQLEKSRLLSDRFSAERPKGSFSTLEIQRTEQGDSAMYLCASSLDGTMYFGPGTRLTVL.

Ten or more counts support this clonotype. This rearrangement joins TRBV18 to TRBJ2-1, with D uncertain. Trimming cost V 2 bases and J 0 bases, with 8 bases left between them. CDR1 is KGHSH, CDR2 LQKENI, per germline. This CDR3 comprises 15 residues. The CDR3 reads CASSPMQSSYNEQFF. In DNA form, the CDR3 reads TGTGCCAGCTCACCAATGCAGAGCTCCTACAATGAGCAGTTCTTC.

This clonotype was observed a handful of times. This chain links TRBV11-2 with TRBJ2-1; D possibly corresponds to TRBD2 (6 bases). The CDR3 extends over 14 amino acids. Germline V CDR1 and CDR2: SGHAT, FQNNGV. V lost 5 bases and J lost 3, with 11 bases in between. The CDR3 DNA sequence: TGTGCCAGCAGCCCGTCGGGGGTCTACAATGAGCAGTTCTTC. Its translation is CASSPSGVYNEQFF.

The chain recombines TRBV7-2 with TRBJ2-3, with D perhaps assigned TRBD1 or TRBD2 (5 bases each). Deletions cut 5 bases from V and 5 bases from J, with 14 bases between. The CDR3 covers 14 residues. Germline lookup yields CDR1 SGHTA and CDR2 FQGNSA. The CDR3 region is CASSPGVGGDTQYF. DNA of the CDR3: TGTGCCAGCAGCCCCGGCGTTGGGGGAGATACGCAGTATTTT.

This clonotype was seen many times. The V call is TRBV27, the J call TRBJ2-5; D remains ambiguous. V was trimmed by 0 bases and J by 0 bases, leaving 5 bases between them. The CDR3 contains 14 residues. The germline gives CDR1 MNHEY, CDR2 SMNVEV (reference sequence). CDR3 residues: CASSLSFNQETQYF. In DNA, the CDR3 is TGTGCCAGCAGTTTATCGTTCAACCAAGAGACCCAGTACTTC.

The chain recombines TRBV19 with TRBJ2-7; a possible D gene is TRBD2 (7 bases). The ends were cut back, 8 bases at V and 0 bases at J, with 14 bases in the middle. The CDR3 totals 14 residues. The germline V gene encodes CDR1 LNHDA and CDR2 SQIVND (reference sequence). The CDR3 spells CASGRGGSSYEQYF. CDR3 nucleotide sequence: TGTGCCAGTGGAAGGGGGGGAAGCTCCTACGAGCAGTACTTC.

This clonotype was counted only a few times. The chain recombines TRBV28 with TRBJ2-5; D may be TRBD1 (5 bases). V was cut by 8 bases and J by 5 bases, with 9 bases left in between. This CDR3 comprises 11 residues. Germline V gene lookup returns CDR1 MDHEN and CDR2 SYDVKM. The CDR3 loop is CASAGMETQYF. The CDR3 DNA sequence: TGTGCCAGCGCAGGGATGGAGACCCAGTACTTC.

This clonotype was counted a few times. V usage is TRBV4-3 and J usage is TRBJ1-2; TRBD1 aligns across 10 bases. This CDR3 spans 15 amino acids. V lost 3 bases, J lost 5 bases, and 6 bases stayed unmatched. The germline CDR1 and CDR2 sequences are LGHNA and YSLEER. This chain's CDR3 is CASSQAGQGRYGYTF. The CDR3 DNA is TGCGCCAGCAGCCAGGCGGGACAGGGGAGGTATGGCTACACCTTC.

The table lists this clonotype with a few counts. The rearrangement joins TRBV12-3 or TRBV12-4 to TRBJ2-2, with a tentative D call TRBD1 (6 bases). V was pared by 7 bases and J by 7 bases, with 16 bases between. The CDR3 runs 14 residues. The CDR3 is CASILGGSHGELFF. CDR3 bases: TGTGCCAGCATTCTAGGGGGAAGTCACGGGGAGCTGTTTTTT.